This TCR beta chain was sequenced in a study of cytomegalovirus exposure and HLA in healthy donors. Study observations and caveats: In vitro work confirmed that three CMV-associated chains recognize CMV antigens. Later, an analysis showed that TCR beta chains associated with HLA were more clonally expanded than others that were equally common. A missense variant in DCLRE1C was later tied to TCR beta V- and J-gene trimming.

V gave up 5 bases and J gave up 1 base, with 9 bases separating them. Germline CDR1 reads SGHRS; CDR2 reads YFSETQ. The CDR3 extends over 13 amino acids. Healthy people donating bone marrow made up the donors. Primers included in the PCR were 60 Vbeta and 13 Jbeta primers. Method: immunoSEQ multiplex PCR; TCRdb's copy keeps in-frame clones and lacks some. The sample records some 120,000 clones, 8% to 11% being singletons. Only a few counts were recorded for this clone. Its specificity is not known. The chain uses TRBV5-1 and TRBJ1-1; no definite D call. The source is a woman aged 18-29 years in good health and CMV-seropositive. The specimen sequenced was PBMCs. The DNA for the CDR3 is TGCGCCAGCAGTTATACAGAGAACACTGAAGCTTTCTTT. Its translation: CASSYTENTEAFF.